This note documents a single T cell receptor beta chain sequence. Its antigen is currently unknown. The data are from a study of brain metastases from non-small cell lung cancer. Germline values: CDR1 MDHEN, CDR2 SYDVKM. CDR3 size: 15 residues. Trimming left V 5 bases short and J 0 bases short, with 13 bases between. The study, taken as a whole, reports: Fewer infiltrating T cells were found in brain metastases than primaries.

TCRdb keeps only in-frame clones here, not all; method: immunoSEQ multiplex PCR. The sample lists under 1,500 clones; approximately 80% were seen once. Sample: tissue from a brain metastasis. The chain employs TRBV28 and TRBJ1-1, with D unclear. The clonotype was recovered from a donor aged 40 or over with non-small cell lung cancer. DNA for the CDR3: TGTGCCAGCAGTAGTCGGACGTCTGTGAACACTGAAGCTTTCTTT. Encoded protein: CASSSRTSVNTEAFF.